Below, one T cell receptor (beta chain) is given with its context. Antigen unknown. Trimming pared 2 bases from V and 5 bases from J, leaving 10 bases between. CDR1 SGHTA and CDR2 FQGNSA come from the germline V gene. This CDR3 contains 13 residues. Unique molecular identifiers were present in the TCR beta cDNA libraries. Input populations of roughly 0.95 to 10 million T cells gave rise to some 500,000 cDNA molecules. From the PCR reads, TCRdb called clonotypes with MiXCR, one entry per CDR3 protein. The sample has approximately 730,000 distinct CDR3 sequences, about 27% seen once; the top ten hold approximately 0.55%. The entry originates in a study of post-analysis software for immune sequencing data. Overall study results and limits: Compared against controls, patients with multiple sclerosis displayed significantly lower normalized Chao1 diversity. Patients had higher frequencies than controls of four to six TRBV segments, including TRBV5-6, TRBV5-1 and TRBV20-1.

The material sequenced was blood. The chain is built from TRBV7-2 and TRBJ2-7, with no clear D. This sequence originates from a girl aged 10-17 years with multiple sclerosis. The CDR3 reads CASSLQVQNEQYF. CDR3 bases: TGTGCCAGCAGCTTACAAGTCCAGAACGAGCAGTACTTC.